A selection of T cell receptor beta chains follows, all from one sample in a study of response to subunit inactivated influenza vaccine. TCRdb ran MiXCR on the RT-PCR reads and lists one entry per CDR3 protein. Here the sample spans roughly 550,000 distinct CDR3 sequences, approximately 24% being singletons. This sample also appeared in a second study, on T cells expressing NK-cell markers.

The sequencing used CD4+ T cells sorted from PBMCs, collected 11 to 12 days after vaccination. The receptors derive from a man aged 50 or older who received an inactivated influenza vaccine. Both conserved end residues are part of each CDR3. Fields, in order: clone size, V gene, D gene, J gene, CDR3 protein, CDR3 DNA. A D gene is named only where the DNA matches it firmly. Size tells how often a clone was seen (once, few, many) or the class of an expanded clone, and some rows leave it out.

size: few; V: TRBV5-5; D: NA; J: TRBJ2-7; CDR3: CASSLDLLSLYEQYF; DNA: TGTGCCAGCAGCTTGGACCTTCTCTCCCTCTACGAGCAGTACTTC
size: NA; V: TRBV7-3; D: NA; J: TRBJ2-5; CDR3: CASSPDRYQETQYF; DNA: TGTGCCAGCAGCCCAGACCGCTACCAAGAGACCCAGTACTTC
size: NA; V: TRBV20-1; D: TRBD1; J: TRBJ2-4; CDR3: CSASPGGSNIQYF; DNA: TGCAGTGCTAGCCCAGGGGGATCAAACATTCAGTACTTC
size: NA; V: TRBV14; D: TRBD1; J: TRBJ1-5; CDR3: CASSHGDRVNQPQHF; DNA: TGTGCCAGCAGCCATGGGGACAGGGTCAATCAGCCCCAGCATTTT
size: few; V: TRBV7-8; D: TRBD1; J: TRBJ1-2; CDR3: CASSRDRSNYGYTF; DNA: TGTGCCAGCAGCCGGGACAGGTCTAACTATGGCTACACCTTC
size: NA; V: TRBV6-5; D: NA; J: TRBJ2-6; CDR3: CASSSLYSGANVLTF; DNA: TGTGCCAGCAGTTCCCTTTACTCTGGGGCCAACGTCCTGACTTTC
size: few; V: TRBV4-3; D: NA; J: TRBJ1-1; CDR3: CASSQEPRVRAFF; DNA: TGCGCCAGCAGCCAAGAACCGAGGGTGAGAGCTTTCTTT
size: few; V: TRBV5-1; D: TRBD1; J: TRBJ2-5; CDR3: CASSAGQGGSETQYF; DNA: TGCGCCAGCAGCGCCGGACAGGGAGGTTCAGAGACCCAGTACTTC
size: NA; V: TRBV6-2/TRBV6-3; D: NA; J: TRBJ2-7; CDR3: CASSSSGRSYEQYF; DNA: TGTGCCAGCAGTTCCAGCGGGCGCTCCTACGAGCAGTACTTC
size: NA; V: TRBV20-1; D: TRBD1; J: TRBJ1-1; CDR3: CSAREGQGPISTEAFF; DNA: TGCAGTGCTAGAGAGGGACAGGGGCCAATTTCCACTGAAGCTTTCTTT
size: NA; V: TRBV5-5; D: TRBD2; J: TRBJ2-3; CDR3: CASAAGGSSDTQYF; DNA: TGTGCCAGCGCGGCGGGCGGGAGCTCTGATACGCAGTATTTT
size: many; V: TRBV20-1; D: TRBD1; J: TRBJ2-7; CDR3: CSARETGGRNEQYF; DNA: TGCAGTGCTAGAGAAACAGGGGGACGGAACGAGCAGTACTTC
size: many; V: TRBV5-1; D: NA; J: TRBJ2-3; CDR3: CASSLGSSSRTDTQYF; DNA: TGCGCCAGCAGCTTGGGAAGCTCCTCTCGCACAGATACGCAGTATTTT
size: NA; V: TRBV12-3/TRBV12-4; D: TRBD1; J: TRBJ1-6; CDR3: CASSLRQGDSPLHF; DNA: TGTGCCAGCAGTTTAAGACAGGGGGATTCACCCCTCCACTTT
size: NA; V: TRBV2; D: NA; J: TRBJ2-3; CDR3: CASRDNRGTQYF; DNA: TGTGCCAGCAGAGATAATAGGGGGACGCAGTATTTT
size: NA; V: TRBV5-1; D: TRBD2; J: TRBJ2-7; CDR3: CASSLGGLAGETSYEQYF; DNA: TGCGCCAGCAGCCTCGGGGGCCTAGCGGGAGAAACGTCCTACGAGCAGTACTTC
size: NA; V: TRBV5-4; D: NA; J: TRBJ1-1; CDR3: CASSLADSTEAFF; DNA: TGTGCCAGCAGCTTGGCAGATTCCACTGAAGCTTTCTTT
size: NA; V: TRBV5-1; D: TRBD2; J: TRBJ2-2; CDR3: CASSFGTSGRTYTGELFF; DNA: TGCGCCAGCAGCTTTGGGACTAGCGGGAGGACCTACACCGGGGAGCTGTTTTTT
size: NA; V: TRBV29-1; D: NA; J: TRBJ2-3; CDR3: CSPGKTRQADTQYF; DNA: TGCAGCCCCGGTAAGACCCGGCAGGCGGATACGCAGTATTTT
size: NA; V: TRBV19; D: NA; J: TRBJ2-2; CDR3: CASSMYRGGNTGELFF; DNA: TGTGCCAGTAGTATGTACAGAGGCGGGAACACCGGGGAGCTGTTTTTT
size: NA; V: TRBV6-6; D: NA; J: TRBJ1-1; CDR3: CASSNRNTEAFF; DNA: TGTGCCAGCAGTAACAGAAACACTGAAGCTTTCTTT
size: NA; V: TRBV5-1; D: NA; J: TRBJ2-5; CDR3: CASSLGQYPETQYF; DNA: TGCGCCAGCAGCTTGGGCCAGTACCCTGAGACCCAGTACTTC
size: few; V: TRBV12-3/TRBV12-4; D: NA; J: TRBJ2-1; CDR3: CASSLRGPSINEQFF; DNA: TGTGCCAGCAGTTTAAGAGGCCCTTCGATTAATGAGCAGTTCTTC
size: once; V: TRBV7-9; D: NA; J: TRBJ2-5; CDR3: CASSLAADLGETQYF; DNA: TGTGCCAGCAGCTTAGCGGCGGACTTGGGGGAGACCCAGTACTTC
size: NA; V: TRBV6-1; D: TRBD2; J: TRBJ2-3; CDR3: CASNPSSGRVADTQYF; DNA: TGTGCCAGCAATCCGTCAAGCGGGAGGGTAGCAGATACGCAGTATTTT
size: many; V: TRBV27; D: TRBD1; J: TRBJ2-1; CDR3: CASSVYLDRGFNEQFF; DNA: TGTGCCAGCAGTGTATATTTGGACAGGGGGTTTAATGAGCAGTTCTTC
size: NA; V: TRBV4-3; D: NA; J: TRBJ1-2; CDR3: CASSQESGVDYGYTF; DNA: TGCGCCAGCAGCCAAGAGTCTGGAGTGGATTATGGCTACACCTTC
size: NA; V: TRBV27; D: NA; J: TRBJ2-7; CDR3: CASSLTDTYEQYF; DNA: TGTGCCAGCAGTTTGACAGATACCTACGAGCAGTACTTC
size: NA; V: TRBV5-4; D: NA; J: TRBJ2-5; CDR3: CASSSGSGQETQYF; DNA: TGTGCCAGCAGCTCGGGTAGTGGCCAAGAGACCCAGTACTTC
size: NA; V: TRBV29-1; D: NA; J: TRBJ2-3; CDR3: CSVEAAYTDTQYF; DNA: TGCAGCGTTGAAGCGGCTTACACAGATACGCAGTATTTT
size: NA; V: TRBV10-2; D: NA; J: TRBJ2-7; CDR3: CASRPGLPKGEQYF; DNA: TGCGCCAGCAGACCGGGACTGCCTAAAGGCGAGCAGTACTTC
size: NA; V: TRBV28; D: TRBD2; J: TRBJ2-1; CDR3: CASSLIAKGLDQFF; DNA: TGTGCCAGCAGTTTAATAGCTAAGGGACTAGACCAGTTCTTC
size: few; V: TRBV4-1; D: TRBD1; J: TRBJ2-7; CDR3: CASSQLTGAGEQYF; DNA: TGCGCCAGCAGCCAACTGACAGGGGCGGGGGAGCAGTACTTC
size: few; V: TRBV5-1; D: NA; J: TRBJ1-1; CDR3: CASSTSGRSNTEAFF; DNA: TGCGCCAGCAGCACATCGGGACGGTCAAACACTGAAGCTTTCTTT
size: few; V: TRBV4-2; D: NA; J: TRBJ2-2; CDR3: CASSQDRVSPGELFF; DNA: TGTGCCAGCAGCCAAGATCGAGTCTCGCCCGGGGAGCTGTTTTTT
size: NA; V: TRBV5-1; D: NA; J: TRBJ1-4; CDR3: CASSSQGGSNEKLFF; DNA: TGCGCCAGCAGCTCGCAAGGGGGTTCTAATGAAAAACTGTTTTTT
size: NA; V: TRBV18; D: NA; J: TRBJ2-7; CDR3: CASSPTRQVFYEQYF; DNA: TGTGCCAGCTCACCAACAAGACAGGTATTCTACGAGCAGTACTTC
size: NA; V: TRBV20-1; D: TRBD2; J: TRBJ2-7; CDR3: CSASYPAGGPTSEQYF; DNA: TGCAGTGCTAGTTATCCAGCGGGAGGCCCAACTAGCGAGCAGTACTTC
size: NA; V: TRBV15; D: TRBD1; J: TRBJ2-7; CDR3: CATSRRAGTDLYEQYF; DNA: TGTGCCACCAGCAGACGGGCCGGGACAGACCTCTACGAGCAGTACTTC
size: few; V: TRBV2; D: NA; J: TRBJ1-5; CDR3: CASRGLEGQPQHF; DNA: TGTGCCAGCCGAGGACTGGAGGGTCAGCCCCAGCATTTT
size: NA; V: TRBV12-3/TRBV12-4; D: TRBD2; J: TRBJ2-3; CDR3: CASSSGTSGATDTQYF; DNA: TGTGCCAGCAGTTCCGGGACTAGCGGCGCCACAGATACGCAGTATTTT
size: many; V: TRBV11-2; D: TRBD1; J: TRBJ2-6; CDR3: CASSSGTGVSSGANVLTF; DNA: TGTGCCAGCAGCTCCGGGACAGGAGTAAGCTCTGGGGCCAACGTCCTGACTTTC
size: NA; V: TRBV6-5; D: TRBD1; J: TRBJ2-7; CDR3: CASSYIAGGSYEQYF; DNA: TGTGCCAGCAGTTACATCGCAGGGGGCTCCTACGAGCAGTACTTC
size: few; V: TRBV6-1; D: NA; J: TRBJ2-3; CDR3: CASSERTTSSTDTQYF; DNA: TGTGCCAGCAGTGAACGGACTACCTCTAGCACAGATACGCAGTATTTT
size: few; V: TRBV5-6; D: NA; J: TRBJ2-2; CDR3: CASSPWTVNTGELFF; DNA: TGTGCCAGCAGCCCCTGGACGGTTAACACCGGGGAGCTGTTTTTT